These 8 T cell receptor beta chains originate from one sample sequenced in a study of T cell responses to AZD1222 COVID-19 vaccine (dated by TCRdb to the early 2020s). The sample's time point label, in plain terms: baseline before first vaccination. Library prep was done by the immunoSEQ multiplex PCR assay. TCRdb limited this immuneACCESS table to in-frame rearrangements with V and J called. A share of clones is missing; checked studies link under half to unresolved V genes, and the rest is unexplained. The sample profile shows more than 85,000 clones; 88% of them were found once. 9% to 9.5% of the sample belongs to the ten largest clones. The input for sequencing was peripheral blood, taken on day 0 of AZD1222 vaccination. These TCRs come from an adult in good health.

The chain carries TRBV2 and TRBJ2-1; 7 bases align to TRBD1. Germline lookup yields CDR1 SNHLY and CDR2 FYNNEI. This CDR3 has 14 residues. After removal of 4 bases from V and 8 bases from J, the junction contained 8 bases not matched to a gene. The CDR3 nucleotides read TGTGCCAGCAGTGGCCTACAGGGGAAATATGAGCAGTTCTTC. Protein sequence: CASSGLQGKYEQFF.

The CDR3 spells CSASPGTSGFNIQYF. DNA for the CDR3: TGCAGTGCGAGTCCCGGGACTAGCGGGTTTAACATTCAGTACTTC. The J gene is TRBJ2-4, the V gene TRBV20-1; 12 nucleotides align to TRBD2. CDR1 and CDR2 from the germline V gene are DFQATT and SNEGSKA (reference sequence). This CDR3 region has 15 residues. V lost 6 bases to trimming and J lost 7 bases; unmatched junction nucleotides: 10.

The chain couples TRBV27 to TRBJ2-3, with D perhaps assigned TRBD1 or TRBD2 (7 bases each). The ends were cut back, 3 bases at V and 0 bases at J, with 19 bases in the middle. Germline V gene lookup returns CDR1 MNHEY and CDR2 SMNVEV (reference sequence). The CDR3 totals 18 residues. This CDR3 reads CASSFRGEGAQSTDTQYF. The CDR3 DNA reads TGTGCCAGCAGTTTTAGGGGGGAGGGGGCCCAGAGCACAGATACGCAGTATTTT.

The CDR3 region is CASSLDSGVQETQYF. The CDR3 DNA is TGTGCCAGCAGCTTAGATTCAGGGGTGCAAGAGACCCAGTACTTC. The gene calls are TRBV7-9 and TRBJ2-5; tentative D call: TRBD1 (6 bases). The germline V gene has CDR1 SEHNR and CDR2 FQNEAQ (reference sequence). There are 15 residues in the CDR3. V lost 1 base to trimming and J lost 2 bases, with 11 bases between them.

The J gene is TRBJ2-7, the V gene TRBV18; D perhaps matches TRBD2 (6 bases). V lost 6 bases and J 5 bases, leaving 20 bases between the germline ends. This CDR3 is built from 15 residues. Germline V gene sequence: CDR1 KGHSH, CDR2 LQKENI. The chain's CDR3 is CASSPDGGIAHEQYF. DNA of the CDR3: TGTGCCAGCTCCCCCGATGGCGGGATTGCCCACGAGCAGTACTTC.

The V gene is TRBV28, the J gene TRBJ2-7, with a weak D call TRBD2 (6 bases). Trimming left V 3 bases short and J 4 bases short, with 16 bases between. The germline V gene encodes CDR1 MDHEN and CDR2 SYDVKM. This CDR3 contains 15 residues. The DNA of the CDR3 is TGTGCCAGCAGTTTTGACGCGGGGAGTCCTTACGAGCAGTACTTC. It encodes CASSFDAGSPYEQYF.

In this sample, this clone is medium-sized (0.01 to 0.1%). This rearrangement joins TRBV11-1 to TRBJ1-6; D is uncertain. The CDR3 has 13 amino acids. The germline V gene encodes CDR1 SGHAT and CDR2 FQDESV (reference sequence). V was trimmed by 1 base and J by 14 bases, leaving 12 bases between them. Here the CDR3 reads CASSLGPLMALHF. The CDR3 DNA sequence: TGTGCCAGCAGCTTAGGACCGCTTATGGCCCTCCACTTT. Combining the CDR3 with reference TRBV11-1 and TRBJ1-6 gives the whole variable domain EAEVAQSPRYKITEKSQAVAFWCDPISGHATLYWYRQILGQGPELLVQFQDESVVDDSQLPKDRFSAERLKGVDSTLKIQPAELGDSAMYLCASSLGPLMALHFGNGTRLTVT.

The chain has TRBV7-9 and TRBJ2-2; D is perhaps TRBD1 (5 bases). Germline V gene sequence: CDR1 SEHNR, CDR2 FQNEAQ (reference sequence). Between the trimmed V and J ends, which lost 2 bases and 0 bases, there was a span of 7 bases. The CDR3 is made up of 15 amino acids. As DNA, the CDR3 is TGTGCCAGCAGCTTACAAGGGGCGAACACCGGGGAGCTGTTTTTT. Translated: CASSLQGANTGELFF.